Each of the 31 T cell receptor beta chains below was sequenced from the same sample in a study of cytomegalovirus exposure and HLA in healthy donors. In the PCR, 60 Vbeta and 13 Jbeta primers were used. Profiling relied on immunoSEQ multiplex PCR, and the TCRdb table lists in-frame clones only, not all of them. The sample records 90,000 to 120,000 clones, 76% being singletons. Sequenced sample: PBMCs. These receptors were collected from a woman aged 50 to 60 in good health and CMV-seropositive.

J is TRBJ2-7 and V is TRBV11-2, with 8 nucleotides matching TRBD1. Germline CDR1 reads SGHAT; CDR2 reads FQNNGV. The CDR3 is 16 residues long. The trim removed 5 bases at V and 5 bases at J, leaving 14 bases unmatched. This CDR3 reads CASSNDNQGARDEQYF. The CDR3 region has the DNA TGTGCCAGCAGCAACGATAACCAGGGGGCTAGGGACGAGCAGTACTTC.

The chain couples TRBV5-1 to TRBJ2-2; D is uncertain. The V gene's germline CDR1 is SGHRS and CDR2 YFSETQ. V was pared by 1 base and J by 6 bases, with 10 bases between. The CDR3 length is 14 residues. Here the CDR3 reads CASSLTVSAGELFF. CDR3 coding DNA: TGCGCCAGCAGCTTGACCGTAAGCGCCGGGGAGCTGTTTTTT.

The V and J genes are TRBV5-1 and TRBJ2-1; 9 nucleotides align to TRBD2. There are 15 residues in the CDR3. Trimming cost V 7 bases and J 1 base; bases outside gene matches: 6. Germline values: CDR1 SGHRS, CDR2 YFSETQ. The CDR3 is CASWKAGGSYNEQFF. The CDR3 coding sequence is TGCGCCAGCTGGAAAGCGGGAGGATCCTACAATGAGCAGTTCTTC.

The chain couples TRBV7-9 to TRBJ1-1; maybe TRBD1 (6 bases). The CDR3 runs to 13 residues. V lost 5 bases and J lost 4, with 11 bases in between. CDR1 and CDR2 from the germline V gene are SEHNR and FQNEAQ (reference sequence). The CDR3 here is CASSARGATEAFF. Here the CDR3 DNA reads TGTGCCAGCAGCGCGCGGGGGGCCACTGAAGCTTTCTTT.

The rearrangement uses TRBV4-1 and TRBJ2-5; D is possibly TRBD1 (6 bases). Looked up from germline, CDR1 is MGHRA and CDR2 is YSYEKL. V shed 0 bases and J shed 5 bases, with 13 bases lying between them. This CDR3 spans 15 amino acids. The CDR3 DNA sequence: TGCGCCAGCAGCCAAGAAGGTACAGGGAGCGAGACCCAGTACTTC. Protein sequence: CASSQEGTGSETQYF.

This CDR3 is CSAPSGGGYTF. CDR3 nucleotides: TGCAGTGCCCCCTCGGGGGGGGGCTACACCTTC. The V call is TRBV20-1, the J call TRBJ1-2; perhaps TRBD1 as D (5 bases). Germline-derived CDR1 and CDR2 are DFQATT and SNEGSKA (reference sequence). The CDR3 is made up of 11 amino acids. V dropped 6 bases and J dropped 8 bases, with 13 bases sitting between them.

This rearrangement joins TRBV11-2 to TRBJ1-6, with a weak D call TRBD1 (5 bases). Trimming cost V 1 base and J 13 bases, with 8 bases left between them. The CDR3 sequence is 12 residues long. Germline CDR1 reads SGHAT; CDR2 reads FQNNGV. In DNA form, the CDR3 reads TGTGCCAGCAGCTTAGGGGGGGACCCCCTCCACTTT. This gives the protein CASSLGGDPLHF.

This chain connects TRBV5-8 to TRBJ2-3; the D gene is possibly TRBD2 (5 bases). This CDR3 region has 13 residues. The V end was cut by 2 bases, the J end by 8 bases, with 12 bases between. Germline CDR1 reads SGHTS; CDR2 reads YDEGEE. The CDR3 DNA follows: TGTGCCAGCAGCTTACAACGAGCGGTTACGCAGTATTTT. This sequence encodes CASSLQRAVTQYF.

The rearrangement uses TRBV6-1 and TRBJ2-3; weak D call: TRBD2 (6 bases). Germline-derived CDR1 and CDR2 are MNHNS and SASEGT. Deletions cut 3 bases from V and 1 base from J, with 11 bases between. The CDR3 extends over 15 amino acids. The CDR3 DNA follows: TGTGCCAGCAGTGACTCTTTAGCGGGCACAGATACGCAGTATTTT. Protein sequence: CASSDSLAGTDTQYF.

The sample holds a few counts of this clone. This rearrangement joins TRBV5-4 to TRBJ2-3; TRBD2 aligns across 9 bases. J lost 2 bases, V lost 4 bases, and 5 bases had no gene match. The CDR3 totals 15 residues. Germline V gene lookup returns CDR1 SGHNT and CDR2 YYREEE (reference sequence). Written as DNA, the CDR3 is TGTGCCAGCAGCCTTAGCGGGAGTAACACAGATACGCAGTATTTT. It yields the protein CASSLSGSNTDTQYF.

This chain joins TRBV6-5 and TRBJ1-2, with D maybe TRBD1 (5 bases). Germline CDR1 reads MNHEY; CDR2 reads SVGAGI. The CDR3 length is 13 residues. V was clipped by 6 bases and J by 4 bases, with 12 bases between them. DNA for the CDR3: TGTGCCAGCAGCACCGGACATATCTATGGCTACACCTTC. It is translated as CASSTGHIYGYTF.

This chain joins TRBV18 and TRBJ1-3, with D possibly being TRBD1 (5 bases). Germline loops: CDR1 KGHSH, CDR2 LQKENI. V gave up 1 base and J gave up 4 bases, with 11 bases separating them. This CDR3 has 15 amino acids. CDR3 DNA: TGTGCCAGCTCACCACAACGGGGGAACGGAAACACCATATATTTT. Its protein product is CASSPQRGNGNTIYF.

This chain connects TRBV5-8 to TRBJ2-5; unclear D gene. The better agreement between TRBJ2-7 and the DNA end casts doubt on the J call. From germline, CDR1 is SGHTS and CDR2 YDEGEE. The CDR3 loop spans 14 amino acids. CDR3 nucleotides: TGTGCCAGCAGCTTGAAGAGAAATCCCTACGAGCAGTACTTC. Translation gives CASSLKRNPYEQYF.

The J gene is TRBJ1-3, the V gene TRBV5-1, with unresolved D. CDR1 is SGHRS, CDR2 YFSETQ, per germline. This CDR3 contains 13 residues. Trimming shortened V by 0 bases and J by 3 bases, and 4 bases separated the two germline ends. CDR3: CASSLDGGNTIYF. Here the CDR3 DNA reads TGCGCCAGCAGCTTGGACGGTGGAAACACCATATATTTT.

This clone appeared a single time. Here the CDR3 reads CASSLKQGLYNEQFF. The CDR3 DNA reads TGTGCCAGCAGCTTGAAACAGGGTCTCTACAATGAGCAGTTCTTC. This rearrangement joins TRBV7-6 to TRBJ2-1, with a tentative D call TRBD1 (6 bases). Germline values: CDR1 SGHVS, CDR2 FNYEAQ. The V end was cut by 3 bases, the J end by 3 bases, with 12 bases between. The CDR3 has 15 amino acids.

The chain joins TRBV7-9 to TRBJ1-2; possibly TRBD1 for D (6 bases). Trimming took 2 bases from V and 4 from J, leaving 14 bases between them. Germline assignment: CDR1 SEHNR and CDR2 FQNEAQ (reference sequence). This CDR3 has 15 residues. The CDR3 loop is CASSLSRDRPYGYTF. Written as DNA, the CDR3 is TGTGCCAGCAGCTTATCCCGCGACAGGCCCTATGGCTACACCTTC.

In this sample, this clone turned up a few times. The CDR3 DNA reads TGTGCCAGCAGCACCCATGGGACTAGCGGGCCTAATGAGCAGTTCTTC. It encodes CASSTHGTSGPNEQFF. V and J are TRBV11-2 and TRBJ2-1, with 12 bases lining up with TRBD2. The length of the CDR3 is 16 residues. V was pared by 5 bases and J by 7 bases, with 9 bases of the junction left unmatched. CDR1 and CDR2 from the germline V gene are SGHAT and FQNNGV.

This clone was found a few times. The J gene is TRBJ2-3, the V gene TRBV5-1, with 12 bases lining up with TRBD2. CDR1 SGHRS and CDR2 YFSETQ come from the germline V gene. This CDR3 region has 18 residues. V lost 4 bases and J lost 4; bases outside the gene matches: 13. The CDR3 bases are TGCGCCAGCAGCCGCCGGACTAGCGGGACCACGGGTGCAGATACGCAGTATTTT. Translation: CASSRRTSGTTGADTQYF.

V usage is TRBV5-1 and J usage is TRBJ1-1; 12 positions agree with TRBD1. The CDR3 sequence is 16 residues long. The germline gives CDR1 SGHRS, CDR2 YFSETQ. The ends lost 5 bases at V and 1 base at J; junction bases unmatched: 6. The CDR3 DNA reads TGCGCCAGCAGTCTGGGGACAGGGGGCCGGAACACTGAAGCTTTCTTT. This codes for CASSLGTGGRNTEAFF.

On this clone itself: The junction differs from germline at one of its ends, possibly a read error. V and J are TRBV4-1 and TRBJ2-3, with 8 bases lining up with TRBD2. The CDR3 has 16 residues. Germline CDR1 MGHRA, CDR2 YSYEKL. The CDR3: CASSQDRRGVKDMQYF. The CDR3, as DNA: TGCGCCAGCAGCCAAGATCGGCGGGGGGTAAAGGATATGCAGTATTTT.

There are a few counts of this clone. This chain uses TRBV6-1 with TRBJ1-6; the match to TRBD1 covers 7 bases. This CDR3 spans 15 amino acids. The germline V gene encodes CDR1 MNHNS and CDR2 SASEGT. J was trimmed by 7 bases and V by 3 bases; bases with no gene match: 6. The CDR3 reads CASSESTGKNSPLHF. CDR3 bases: TGTGCCAGCAGTGAGTCGACAGGGAAGAATTCACCCCTCCACTTT.

This clone was detected only a few times. The chain has TRBV10-1 and TRBJ2-2; a weak D match, TRBD2 (5 bases). The V and J ends lost 0 bases and 5 bases respectively, with 10 bases between them. CDR3 length: 15 residues. Germline values: CDR1 WNHNN, CDR2 SYGVQD (reference sequence). The CDR3: CASSESLTGTGELFF. CDR3 DNA sequence: TGCGCCAGCAGTGAGTCGTTAACGGGAACCGGGGAGCTGTTTTTT.

The chain links TRBV19 to TRBJ1-1; D gene uncertain. The length of the CDR3 is 16 residues. Looked up from germline, CDR1 is LNHDA and CDR2 is SQIVND (reference sequence). The V end lost 4 bases, the J end lost 0 bases, and 15 bases lay between the germline ends. CDR3 region: CASSNSRGNMNTEAFF. CDR3 DNA sequence: TGTGCCAGTAGTAACTCGAGAGGGAACATGAACACTGAAGCTTTCTTT.

The chain couples TRBV6-1 to TRBJ2-7, with TRBD1 identical over 7 bases. The CDR3 runs to 14 residues. V trimming: 2 bases; J trimming: 4 bases; junction bases outside the gene matches: 5. Per the germline V gene, CDR1 is MNHNS and CDR2 is SASEGT. In DNA, the CDR3 is TGTGCCAGCAGTGAACCCAGGGGGATGTACGAGCAGTACTTC. Protein product: CASSEPRGMYEQYF.

As for this clone: One end of the junction is discordant with germline, which a read error may explain. V usage is TRBV6-5 and J usage is TRBJ2-2; 7 positions match TRBD2. Germline V gene data show CDR1 as MNHEY and CDR2 as SVGAGI. The CDR3 has 15 residues. This CDR3 reads CASSTQRDEHRGAVF. In DNA form, the CDR3 reads TGTGCCAGCAGCACCCAGCGGGACGAACACCGGGGAGCTGTTTTT.

The chain has TRBV2 and TRBJ2-1, with a weak D call TRBD1 (6 bases). This CDR3 comprises 18 residues. CDR1 is SNHLY, CDR2 FYNNEI, per germline. V lost 3 bases, J lost 4 bases, and 22 bases lay in between. The CDR3 bases are TGTGCCAGCAGTGATAACCCCCCCGGACAGTGGGGGTACAATGAGCAGTTCTTC. Amino acid sequence: CASSDNPPGQWGYNEQFF.

The chain recombines TRBV4-1 with TRBJ2-3, with D maybe TRBD2 (7 bases). The CDR3 is made up of 16 amino acids. The V and J ends lost 4 bases and 6 bases respectively, with 20 bases between them. Looked up from germline, CDR1 is MGHRA and CDR2 is YSYEKL. The CDR3 sequence is CASSLGRGALADTQYF. In nucleotides, the CDR3 is TGCGCCAGCAGCCTTGGGAGGGGGGCCCTTGCGGATACGCAGTATTTT.

This chain uses TRBV19 with TRBJ2-3, with TRBD2 matching over 10 bases. Germline V gene data show CDR1 as LNHDA and CDR2 as SQIVND (reference sequence). The CDR3 is made up of 14 amino acids. V lost 5 bases and J lost 4; bases outside the gene matches: 3. The CDR3 loop is CASSSAGGPDTQYF. As DNA, the CDR3 is TGTGCCAGTAGTTCAGCGGGAGGGCCAGATACGCAGTATTTT.

The chain couples TRBV13 to TRBJ1-2; D gene ambiguous. Germline V lookup: CDR1 PRHDT, CDR2 FYEKMQ (reference sequence). This CDR3 spans 14 amino acids. The ends were cut back, 6 bases at V and 4 bases at J, with 15 bases in the middle. Written as DNA, the CDR3 is TGTGCCAGCAGATCGCGAACGGAGGGCTATGGCTACACCTTC. Encoded protein: CASRSRTEGYGYTF.

The CDR3 spells CASSDYRGASTDTQYF. The CDR3 coding sequence is TGTGCCAGCAGCGATTACAGGGGCGCTAGCACAGATACGCAGTATTTT. The rearrangement joins TRBV7-9 to TRBJ2-3; 7 nucleotides match TRBD1. V shed 5 bases and J 0 bases; nucleotides not matched to a gene: 8. The germline gives CDR1 SEHNR, CDR2 FQNEAQ (reference sequence). The length of the CDR3 is 16 residues. The full variable domain, in which reference TRBV7-9 and TRBJ2-3 provide the parts outside the CDR3, is DTGVSQNPRHKITKRGQNVTFRCDPISEHNRLYWYRQTLGQGPEFLTYFQNEAQLEKSRLLSDRFSAERPKGSFSTLEIQRTEQGDSAMYLCASSDYRGASTDTQYFGPGTRLTVL.

The chain carries TRBV30 and TRBJ2-7, with TRBD1 matching over 10 bases. The germline gives CDR1 GTSNPN, CDR2 SVGIG (reference sequence). This CDR3 comprises 15 residues. V trimming: 5 bases; J trimming: 4 bases; junction bases outside the gene matches: 11. CDR3 sequence (DNA): TGTGCCTGGGTCACTCCGGGACAGGGGACATACGAGCAGTACTTC. Protein: CAWVTPGQGTYEQYF.